These 20 T cell receptor beta chains share one sample of origin, sequenced in a study of shared clonotypes between healthy human individuals. Assay used: immunoSEQ multiplex PCR; TCRdb lists only in-frame clones, some missing. The sample lists roughly 1 million clones; around 82% were seen once. Sequencing input: memory CD4+ T cells from PBMCs. Indicated subset: CD45RA-negative fraction. These receptor sequences come from a man aged 18 to 30 in good health. Some clones in this sample may be carry-over from other donors' samples.

This clone was observed once. The chain carries TRBV2 and TRBJ1-2, with TRBD1 as a possible D gene (5 bases). CDR1 and CDR2 from the germline V gene are SNHLY and FYNNEI. This CDR3 comprises 14 residues. V was clipped by 8 bases and J by 0 bases, with 13 bases between them. CDR3 sequence: CASAGLVANYGYTF. CDR3 sequence (DNA): TGTGCCAGCGCAGGGCTAGTAGCTAACTATGGCTACACCTTC. Drawing the rest from reference TRBV2 and TRBJ1-2, the complete variable domain is EPEVTQTPSHQVTQMGQEVILRCVPISNHLYFYWYRQILGQKVEFLVSFYNNEISEKSEIFDDQFSVERPDGSNFTLKIRSTKLEDSAMYFCASAGLVANYGYTFGSGTRLTVV.

Regarding this clone: The sample carries other DNA sequences with the same CDR3. This chain links TRBV7-9 with TRBJ2-7, with TRBD2 matching over 9 bases. Germline V lookup: CDR1 SEHNR, CDR2 FQNEAQ (reference sequence). This CDR3 spans 15 amino acids. J was trimmed by 2 bases and V by 1 base; bases with no gene match: 3. This CDR3 reads CASSLGAGGTYEQYF. The CDR3 DNA reads as TGTGCCAGCAGCTTAGGCGCGGGAGGGACCTACGAGCAGTACTTC. Supplemented by reference TRBV7-9 and TRBJ2-7, the full variable domain reads DTGVSQNPRHKITKRGQNVTFRCDPISEHNRLYWYRQTLGQGPEFLTYFQNEAQLEKSRLLSDRFSAERPKGSFSTLEIQRTEQGDSAMYLCASSLGAGGTYEQYFGPGTRLTVT.

On this clone itself: This CDR3 is also generated by other DNA sequences in the sample. This chain joins TRBV19 and TRBJ1-5; maybe TRBD1 (6 bases). This CDR3 is 14 amino acids long. The germline gives CDR1 LNHDA, CDR2 SQIVND (reference sequence). V was cut by 1 base and J by 5 bases, with 9 bases left in between. The CDR3 region is CASSIVRGDQPQHF. The CDR3 bases are TGTGCCAGTAGTATAGTCAGGGGAGATCAGCCCCAGCATTTT.

This CDR3 reads CASSLFDTGELFF. The CDR3 DNA reads as TGTGCCAGCAGTTTGTTTGACACCGGGGAGCTGTTTTTT. The V call is TRBV27, the J call TRBJ2-2; D ambiguous. This CDR3 comprises 13 residues. Germline V gene data show CDR1 as MNHEY and CDR2 as SMNVEV (reference sequence). V was clipped by 3 bases and J by 3 bases, with 5 bases between them.

The CDR3 here is CASSLIETYGYTF. The CDR3 DNA sequence: TGTGCCAGCAGCTTAATAGAGACTTATGGCTACACCTTC. This chain uses TRBV7-9 with TRBJ1-2; D unclear. From germline, CDR1 is SEHNR and CDR2 FQNEAQ (reference sequence). Trimming left V 2 bases short and J 5 bases short, with 9 bases between. There are 13 residues in the CDR3.

The chain uses TRBV11-2 and TRBJ2-1, with 10 bases matching TRBD2. The germline V gene encodes CDR1 SGHAT and CDR2 FQNNGV. This CDR3 region has 18 residues. V was pared by 2 bases and J by 2 bases, with 9 bases of the junction left unmatched. The CDR3 sequence is CASSLRRLAGGTYNEQFF. As DNA, the CDR3 is TGTGCCAGCAGCTTAAGGAGACTAGCGGGCGGAACCTACAATGAGCAGTTCTTC.

This clone has a handful of counts. The chain employs TRBV11-2 and TRBJ2-7; D might be TRBD1 or TRBD2, each matching 5 bases. V was cut by 5 bases and J by 3 bases, with 23 bases left in between. The CDR3 covers 17 residues. The V gene's germline CDR1 is SGHAT and CDR2 FQNNGV. The CDR3 nucleotides read TGTGCCAGCAGCCAAAATAATGTCTGGGACGGTAACTACGAGCAGTACTTC. Translating it yields CASSQNNVWDGNYEQYF.

This chain links TRBV30 with TRBJ2-3, with D possibly being TRBD2 (6 bases). CDR1 and CDR2 (germline): GTSNPN, SVGIG (reference sequence). The germline V and J ends were trimmed by 8 bases and 1 base, with 13 bases remaining between them. The CDR3 contains 13 residues. The DNA of the CDR3 is TGTGCCGGACATGGAGGGGGCACAGATACGCAGTATTTT. Translation gives CAGHGGGTDTQYF.

V and J are TRBV6-5 and TRBJ2-7; D is perhaps TRBD2 (6 bases). CDR1 and CDR2 from the germline V gene are MNHEY and SVGAGI. The CDR3 runs 14 residues. V lost 4 bases and J lost 2, with 12 bases in between. CDR3 DNA sequence: TGTGCCAGCAGTTGGGGGGTACATACCTACGAGCAGTACTTC. This codes for CASSWGVHTYEQYF.

The gene calls are TRBV5-1 and TRBJ2-5, with D possibly TRBD2 on 6 matching bases. Between the trimmed V and J ends, which lost 7 bases and 0 bases, there was a span of 19 bases. Germline V gene data show CDR1 as SGHRS and CDR2 as YFSETQ. CDR3 size: 16 residues. In DNA form, the CDR3 reads TGCGCCAGCCGTCTCGGGACTCCAACGTACCAAGAGACCCAGTACTTC. It codes for CASRLGTPTYQETQYF. The entire variable domain, with the rest obtained from reference TRBV5-1 and TRBJ2-5, is as follows: KAGVTQTPRYLIKTRGQQVTLSCSPISGHRSVSWYQQTPGQGLQFLFEYFSETQRNKGNFPGRFSGRQFSNSRSEMNVSTLELGDSALYLCASRLGTPTYQETQYFGPGTRLLVL.

The chain uses TRBV5-1 and TRBJ1-1; D gene ambiguous. The CDR3 is made up of 14 amino acids. Trimming shortened V by 1 base and J by 0 bases, and 7 bases separated the two germline ends. Per the germline V gene, CDR1 is SGHRS and CDR2 is YFSETQ. The CDR3 loop is CASSLISMNTEAFF. CDR3 coding DNA: TGCGCCAGCAGCTTGATTTCCATGAACACTGAAGCTTTCTTT.

The DNA of the CDR3 is TGTGCCAGCAGCTTAAGGCGCCTTAGGAACACCGGGGAGCTGTTTTTT. It translates to CASSLRRLRNTGELFF. The chain is built from TRBV7-2 and TRBJ2-2; D unclear. Trimming left V 2 bases short and J 1 base short, with 11 bases between. The CDR3 is 16 residues long. The germline CDR1 and CDR2 sequences are SGHTA and FQGNSA.

Comments on this clone: Other nucleotide sequences from this sample produce the same CDR3. The rearrangement joins TRBV7-2 to TRBJ1-5; D not resolved. V dropped 1 base and J dropped 5 bases, with 6 bases sitting between them. Germline lookup yields CDR1 SGHTA and CDR2 FQGNSA. The CDR3 spans 13 residues. The CDR3: CASSLGRDQPQHF. In nucleotides, the CDR3 is TGTGCCAGCAGCTTAGGGAGGGATCAGCCCCAGCATTTT.

The chain carries TRBV6-1 and TRBJ1-6; tentative D call: TRBD1 (6 bases). This CDR3 region has 14 residues. The V and J ends lost 3 bases and 7 bases respectively, with 10 bases between them. Germline CDR1 and CDR2: MNHNS and SASEGT. As DNA, the CDR3 is TGTGCCAGCAGTGACCAACAGGGAAATTCACCCCTCCACTTT. Translation: CASSDQQGNSPLHF.

V usage is TRBV2 and J usage is TRBJ2-3; no firm D call. V dropped 6 bases and J dropped 1 base, with 11 bases sitting between them. CDR3 size: 14 residues. CDR1 SNHLY and CDR2 FYNNEI come from the germline V gene. CDR3 nucleotide sequence: TGTGCCAGCAGCCAACCGTTGGGCACAGATACGCAGTATTTT. Translating gives CASSQPLGTDTQYF.

The chain links TRBV2 to TRBJ1-5; possibly TRBD1 for D (5 bases). Germline V gene lookup returns CDR1 SNHLY and CDR2 FYNNEI. The germline V and J ends were trimmed by 6 bases and 3 bases, with 9 bases remaining between them. There are 13 residues in the CDR3. CDR3 DNA: TGTGCCAGCAGGCAGGGATTCAATCAGCCCCAGCATTTT. Encoded protein: CASRQGFNQPQHF.

The J gene is TRBJ2-2, the V gene TRBV7-9, with D tentatively TRBD1 or TRBD2 (5 bases each). Germline V gene data show CDR1 as SEHNR and CDR2 as FQNEAQ (reference sequence). This CDR3 region has 14 residues. With 1 base removed from V and 7 bases from J, the gap between germline ends came to 10 bases. The CDR3 region has the DNA TGTGCCAGCAGCTTAGAGGGGAGTCACGGGGAGCTGTTTTTT. This gives the protein CASSLEGSHGELFF.

This chain links TRBV7-3 with TRBJ2-3; the D gene could be TRBD1 or TRBD2 (5 bases each). V dropped 3 bases and J dropped 4 bases, with 14 bases sitting between them. Per the germline V gene, CDR1 is SGHTA and CDR2 is FQGTGA. The CDR3 is made up of 15 amino acids. Written as DNA, the CDR3 is TGTGCCAGCAGCTTCGAGGGATGGGGCCCAGATACGCAGTATTTT. Residues: CASSFEGWGPDTQYF. Together with reference TRBV7-3 and TRBJ2-3, the CDR3 gives the full variable domain: GAGVSQTPSNKVTEKGKYVELRCDPISGHTALYWYRQSLGQGPEFLIYFQGTGAADDSGLPNDRFFAVRPEGSVSTLKIQRTERGDSAVYLCASSFEGWGPDTQYFGPGTRLTVL.

This CDR3 reads CASSQVGTRETQYF. The CDR3 DNA reads TGCGCCAGCAGCCAAGTCGGCACCCGGGAGACCCAGTACTTC. The chain employs TRBV4-1 and TRBJ2-5; no firm D call. The germline CDR1 and CDR2 sequences are MGHRA and YSYEKL. The length of the CDR3 is 14 residues. V lost 1 base to trimming and J lost 5 bases, with 11 bases between them.

The chain is built from TRBV27 and TRBJ2-2, with D perhaps matching TRBD1 or TRBD2 (7 bases each). Germline-derived CDR1 and CDR2 are MNHEY and SMNVEV (reference sequence). Trimming stripped 4 bases from V and 6 bases from J, with 15 bases between. The CDR3 length is 15 residues. In DNA form, the CDR3 reads TGTGCCAGCAGTTCCCAGGGGGGGAGGTCCGGGGAGCTGTTTTTT. Its protein product is CASSSQGGRSGELFF.